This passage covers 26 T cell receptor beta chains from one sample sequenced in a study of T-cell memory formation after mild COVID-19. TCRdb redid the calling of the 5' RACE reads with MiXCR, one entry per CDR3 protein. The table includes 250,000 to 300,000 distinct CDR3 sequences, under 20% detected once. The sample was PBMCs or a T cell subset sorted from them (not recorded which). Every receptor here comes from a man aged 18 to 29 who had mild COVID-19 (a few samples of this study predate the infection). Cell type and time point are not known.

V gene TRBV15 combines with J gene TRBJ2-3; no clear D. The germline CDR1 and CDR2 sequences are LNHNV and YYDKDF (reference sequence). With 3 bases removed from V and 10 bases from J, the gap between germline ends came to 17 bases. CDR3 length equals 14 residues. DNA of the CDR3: TGTGCCACCAGCAGGATAGACCGGGCCCAAGCGCAGTATTTT. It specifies CATSRIDRAQAQYF.

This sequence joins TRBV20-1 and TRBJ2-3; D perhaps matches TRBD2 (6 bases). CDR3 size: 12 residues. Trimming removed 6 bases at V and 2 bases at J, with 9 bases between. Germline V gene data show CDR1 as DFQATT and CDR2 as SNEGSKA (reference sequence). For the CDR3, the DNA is TGCAGTGCCCCGGACTACACAGATACGCAGTATTTT. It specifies CSAPDYTDTQYF.

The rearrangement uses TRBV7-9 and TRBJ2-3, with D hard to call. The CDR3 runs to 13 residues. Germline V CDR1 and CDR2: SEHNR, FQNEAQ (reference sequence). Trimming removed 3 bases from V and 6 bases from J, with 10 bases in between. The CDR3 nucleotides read TGTGCCAGCAGCTTCATAGTCGGGGATACGCAGTATTTT. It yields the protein CASSFIVGDTQYF.

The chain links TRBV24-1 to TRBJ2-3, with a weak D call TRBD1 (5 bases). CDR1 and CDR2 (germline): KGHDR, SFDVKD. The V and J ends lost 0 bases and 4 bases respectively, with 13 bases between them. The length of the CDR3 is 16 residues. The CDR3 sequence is CATSDLGSEGADTQYF. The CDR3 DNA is TGTGCCACCAGTGATTTGGGGTCCGAAGGGGCAGATACGCAGTATTTT.

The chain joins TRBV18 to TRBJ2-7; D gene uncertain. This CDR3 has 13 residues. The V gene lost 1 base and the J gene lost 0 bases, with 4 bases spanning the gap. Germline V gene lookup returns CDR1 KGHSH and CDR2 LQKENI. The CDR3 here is CASSPLRSYEQYF. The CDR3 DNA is TGTGCCAGCTCACCACTACGCTCCTACGAGCAGTACTTC.

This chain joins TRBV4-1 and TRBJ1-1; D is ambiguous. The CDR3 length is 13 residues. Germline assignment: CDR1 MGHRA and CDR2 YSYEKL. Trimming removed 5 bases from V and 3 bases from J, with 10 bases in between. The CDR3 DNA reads TGCGCCAGCAGCGTCTCTGGGGACACTGAAGCTTTCTTT. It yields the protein CASSVSGDTEAFF.

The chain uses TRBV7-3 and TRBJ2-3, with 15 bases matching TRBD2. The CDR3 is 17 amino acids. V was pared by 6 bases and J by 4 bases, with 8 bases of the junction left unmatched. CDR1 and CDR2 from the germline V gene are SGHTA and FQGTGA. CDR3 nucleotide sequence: TGTGCCAGCAGTTCAGGACTAGCGGGGGGGCCCCCAGATACGCAGTATTTT. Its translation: CASSSGLAGGPPDTQYF.

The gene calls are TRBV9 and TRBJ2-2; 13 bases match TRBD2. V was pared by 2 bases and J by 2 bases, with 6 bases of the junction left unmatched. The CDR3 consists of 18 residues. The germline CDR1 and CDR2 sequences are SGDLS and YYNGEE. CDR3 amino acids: CASSVRTSGGLNTGELFF. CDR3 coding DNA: TGTGCCAGCAGCGTCAGGACTAGCGGGGGCCTTAACACCGGGGAGCTGTTTTTT. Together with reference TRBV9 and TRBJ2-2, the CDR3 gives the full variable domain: DSGVTQTPKHLITATGQRVTLRCSPRSGDLSVYWYQQSLDQGLQFLIQYYNGEERAKGNILERFSAQQFPDLHSELNLSSLELGDSALYFCASSVRTSGGLNTGELFFGEGSRLTVL.

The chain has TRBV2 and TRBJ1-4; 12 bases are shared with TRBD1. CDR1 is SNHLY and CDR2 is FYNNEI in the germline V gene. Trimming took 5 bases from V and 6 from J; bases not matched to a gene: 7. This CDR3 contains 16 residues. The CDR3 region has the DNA TGTGCCAGCAGTATTGGGACAGGGGGCGCGTATGAAAAACTGTTTTTT. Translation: CASSIGTGGAYEKLFF.

The DNA for the CDR3 is TGTGCCAGCAGTTCCAAAGGGGATCCTAATGAAAAACTGTTTTTT. As protein: CASSSKGDPNEKLFF. The chain links TRBV6-5 to TRBJ1-4; a weak D match, TRBD1 (5 bases). V was shortened by 4 bases and J by 3 bases, with 12 bases between the two germline ends. Looked up from germline, CDR1 is MNHEY and CDR2 is SVGAGI. The CDR3 is 15 residues long.

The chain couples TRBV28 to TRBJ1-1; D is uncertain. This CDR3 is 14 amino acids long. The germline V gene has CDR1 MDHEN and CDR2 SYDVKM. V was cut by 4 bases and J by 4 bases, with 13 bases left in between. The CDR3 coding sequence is TGTGCCAGCAGTTCCCCAACGCGGCTCACTGAAGCTTTCTTT. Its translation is CASSSPTRLTEAFF.

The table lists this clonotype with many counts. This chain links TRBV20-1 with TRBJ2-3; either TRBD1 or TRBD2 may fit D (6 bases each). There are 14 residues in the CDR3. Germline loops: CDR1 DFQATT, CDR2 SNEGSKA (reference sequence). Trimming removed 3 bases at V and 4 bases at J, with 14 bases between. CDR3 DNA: TGCAGTGCTAGCGGGGGCATCAGGGCAGATACGCAGTATTTT. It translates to CSASGGIRADTQYF.

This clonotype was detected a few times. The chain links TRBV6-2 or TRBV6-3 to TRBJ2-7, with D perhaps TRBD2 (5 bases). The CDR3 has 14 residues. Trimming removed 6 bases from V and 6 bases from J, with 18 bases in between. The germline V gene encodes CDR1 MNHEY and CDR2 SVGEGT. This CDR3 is CASSLLEGIGEQYV. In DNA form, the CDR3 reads TGTGCCAGCAGCCTACTCGAGGGCATCGGCGAGCAGTACGTC.

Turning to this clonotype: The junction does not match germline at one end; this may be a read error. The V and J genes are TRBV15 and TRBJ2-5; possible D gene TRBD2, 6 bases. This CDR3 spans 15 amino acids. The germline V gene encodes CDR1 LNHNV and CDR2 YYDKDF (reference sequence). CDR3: CATSFDGTPGVGVNF. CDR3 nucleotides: TGTGCCACCAGCTTTGACGGGACTCCTGGGGTAGGGGTGAACTTC. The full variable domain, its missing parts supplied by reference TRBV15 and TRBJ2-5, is DAMVIQNPRYQVTQFGKPVTLSCSQTLNHNVMYWYQQKSSQAPKLLFHYYDKDFNNEADTPDNFQSRRPNTSFCFLDIRSPGLGDTAMYLCATSFDGTPGVGVNFGPGTRLLVL.

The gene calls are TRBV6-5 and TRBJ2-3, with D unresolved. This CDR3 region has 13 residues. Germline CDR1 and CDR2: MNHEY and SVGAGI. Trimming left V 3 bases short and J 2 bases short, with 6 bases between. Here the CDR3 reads CASSYEFTDTQYF. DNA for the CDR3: TGTGCCAGCAGTTATGAGTTCACAGATACGCAGTATTTT.

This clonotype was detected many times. The chain's CDR3 is CASSLTGYEQYV. The CDR3 DNA reads as TGTGCCAGCAGTTTAACGGGATACGAGCAGTACGTC. This chain connects TRBV7-9 to TRBJ2-7, with a tentative D call TRBD2 (5 bases). CDR3 size: 12 residues. Trimming removed 6 bases from V and 4 bases from J, with 10 bases in between. The germline CDR1 and CDR2 sequences are SEHNR and FQNEAQ (reference sequence).

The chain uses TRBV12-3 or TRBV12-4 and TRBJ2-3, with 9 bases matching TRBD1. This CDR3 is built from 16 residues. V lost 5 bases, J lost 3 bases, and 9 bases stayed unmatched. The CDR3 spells CASSGGQGRGTDTQYF. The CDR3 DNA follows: TGTGCCAGCAGTGGGGGACAGGGACGAGGGACAGATACGCAGTATTTT.

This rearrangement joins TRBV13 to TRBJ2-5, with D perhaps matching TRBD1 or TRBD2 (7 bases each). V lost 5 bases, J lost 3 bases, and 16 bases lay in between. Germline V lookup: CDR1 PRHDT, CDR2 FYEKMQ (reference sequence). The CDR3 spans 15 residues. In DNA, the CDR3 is TGTGCCAGCAGCCAAACAGGGGAGGGAGAAGAGACCCAGTACTTC. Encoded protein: CASSQTGEGEETQYF.

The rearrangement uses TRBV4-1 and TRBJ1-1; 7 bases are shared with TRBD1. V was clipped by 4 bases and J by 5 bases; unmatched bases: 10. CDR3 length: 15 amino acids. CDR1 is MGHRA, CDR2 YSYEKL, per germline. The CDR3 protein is CASSPTDREGTEAFF. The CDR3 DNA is TGCGCCAGCAGCCCCACTGACAGGGAGGGGACTGAAGCTTTCTTT.

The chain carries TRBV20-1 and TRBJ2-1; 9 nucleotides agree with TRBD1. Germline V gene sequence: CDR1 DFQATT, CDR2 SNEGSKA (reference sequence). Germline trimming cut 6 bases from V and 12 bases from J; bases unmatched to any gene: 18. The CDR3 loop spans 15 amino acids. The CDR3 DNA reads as TGCAGTGCCCCCCGCCCCGGGACAGGGAGATTTATGCAGTTCTTC. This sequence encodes CSAPRPGTGRFMQFF.

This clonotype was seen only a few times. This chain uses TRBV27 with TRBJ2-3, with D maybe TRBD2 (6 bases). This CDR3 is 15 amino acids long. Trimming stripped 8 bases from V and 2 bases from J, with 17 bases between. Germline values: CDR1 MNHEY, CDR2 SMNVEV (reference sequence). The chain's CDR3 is CASFTTGLSTDTQYF. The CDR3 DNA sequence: TGTGCCAGCTTTACGACGGGACTTTCCACAGATACGCAGTATTTT.

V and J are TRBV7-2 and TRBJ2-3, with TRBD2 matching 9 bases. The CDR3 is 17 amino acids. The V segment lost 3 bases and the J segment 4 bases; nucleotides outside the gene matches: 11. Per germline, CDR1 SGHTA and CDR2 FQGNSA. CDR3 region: CASSFGGGGLRADTQYF. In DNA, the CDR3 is TGTGCCAGCAGCTTCGGCGGGGGGGGCCTTAGGGCAGATACGCAGTATTTT.

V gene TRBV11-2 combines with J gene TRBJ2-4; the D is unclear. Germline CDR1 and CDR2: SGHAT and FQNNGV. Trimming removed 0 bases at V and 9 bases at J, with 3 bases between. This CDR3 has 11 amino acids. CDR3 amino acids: CASSLEVIQYF. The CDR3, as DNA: TGTGCCAGCAGCTTAGAGGTCATTCAGTACTTC.

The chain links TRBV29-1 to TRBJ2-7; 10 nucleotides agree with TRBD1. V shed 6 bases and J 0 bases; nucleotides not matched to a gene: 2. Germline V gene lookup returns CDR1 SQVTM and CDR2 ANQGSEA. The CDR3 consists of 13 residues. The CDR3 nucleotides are TGCAGCGTCCGGACAGGGGGCTCCTACGAGCAGTACTTC. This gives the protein CSVRTGGSYEQYF.

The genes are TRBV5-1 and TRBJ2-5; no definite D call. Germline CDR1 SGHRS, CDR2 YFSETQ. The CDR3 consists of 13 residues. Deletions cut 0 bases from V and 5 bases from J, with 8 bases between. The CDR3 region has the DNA TGCGCCAGCAGCTTGGGATTTGGGGAGACCCAGTACTTC. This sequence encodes CASSLGFGETQYF.

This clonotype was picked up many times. The CDR3 DNA follows: TGTGCCAGCAGTCTTCACAGAACCGGGGAGCTGTTTTTT. It encodes CASSLHRTGELFF. The chain combines TRBV2 with TRBJ2-2, with D unclear. Trimming stripped 5 bases from V and 5 bases from J, with 9 bases between. CDR1 and CDR2 (germline): SNHLY, FYNNEI. This CDR3 contains 13 residues.